This section outlines one T cell receptor (beta chain) sequence together with its context. The antigen remains undetermined. Measured with immunoSEQ multiplex PCR; TCRdb has only the in-frame clones, and not every one. This sample yields around 45,000 clones, of which approximately 79% are seen a single time; around 8% belongs to the top ten. People whose metastatic non-small-cell lung cancer was chemo-refractory got focal radiation along with CTLA-4 blockade by ipilimumab. Trimming pared 3 bases from V and 10 bases from J, leaving 20 bases between. The CDR3 sequence is 15 residues long. Germline V gene data show CDR1 as SGHTS and CDR2 as YDEGEE. This sample was included in a study of radiotherapy plus CTLA-4 blockade in lung cancer. Study-wide results and caveats: In blood, after radiotherapy plus ipilimumab, tumor-derived TCR clones expanded.

The material sequenced was peripheral blood, taken from a patient treated with radiotherapy plus ipilimumab. The V gene is TRBV5-8, the J gene TRBJ2-1; possibly TRBD1 or TRBD2 for D (6 bases each). The receptor was derived from a human donor with non-small cell lung cancer who had stable disease on radiotherapy plus ipilimumab. The CDR3 loop reads CASSWATGLHPEQFF. In DNA, the CDR3 is TGTGCCAGCAGCTGGGCGACAGGACTACACCCCGAGCAGTTCTTC. Complete variable domain (other parts from reference TRBV5-8 and TRBJ2-1): EAGVTQSPTHLIKTRGQQATLRCSPISGHTSVYWYQQALGLGLQFLLWYDEGEERNRGNFPPRFSGRQFPNYSSELNVNALELEDSALYLCASSWATGLHPEQFFGPGTRLTVL.